This entry describes one T cell receptor beta chain. The antigen remains undetermined. This entry belongs to a study of T cell responses to AZD1222 COVID-19 vaccine. Study-level points and caveats: CD4 TCRs covered the whole spike, strongest at regions 160-218 and 743-854. As reported, nearly half of all spike-specific TCRs target variant regions that are unmutated.

The repertoire was sequenced with immunoSEQ multiplex PCR; TCRdb's copy has only in-frame clones and lacks some. The sample consists of fewer than 300,000 clones, 90% to 95% of them appearing once. Germline assignment: CDR1 MDHEN and CDR2 SYDVKM. V was cut by 5 bases and J by 5 bases, with 22 bases left in between. The CDR3 consists of 17 residues. The material sequenced was peripheral blood, taken on day 0 of AZD1222 vaccination. The chain is built from TRBV28 and TRBJ1-5; no definite D call. This TCR derives from an adult in good health. CDR3 nucleotide sequence: TGTGCCAGCAGTGACTCAGAGTTAGTTCGTCGGCATCAGCCCCAGCATTTT. Protein: CASSDSELVRRHQPQHF.